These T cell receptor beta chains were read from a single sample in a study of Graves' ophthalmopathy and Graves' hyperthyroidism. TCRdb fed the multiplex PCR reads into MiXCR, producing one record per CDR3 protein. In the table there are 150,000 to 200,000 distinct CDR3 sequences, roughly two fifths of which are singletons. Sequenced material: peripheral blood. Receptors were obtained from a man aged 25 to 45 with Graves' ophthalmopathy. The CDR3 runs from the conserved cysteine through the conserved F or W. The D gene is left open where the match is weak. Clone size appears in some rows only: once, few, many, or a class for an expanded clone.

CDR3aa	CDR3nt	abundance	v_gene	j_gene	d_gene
CASSKDRGQQETQYF	TGTGCCAGCAGCAAAGACAGGGGGCAACAAGAGACCCAGTACTTC	many	TRBV6-5	TRBJ2-5	TRBD1
CASGSPSGPQRF	TGTGCTAGTGGTTCACCCTCCGGGCCCCAGCGTTTT	NA	TRBV12-5	TRBJ1-5	NA
CASSYLSPGRSNQPQHF	TGTGCCAGCAGTTACTTGAGTCCGGGACGGAGCAATCAGCCCCAGCATTTT	once	TRBV6-2/TRBV6-3	TRBJ1-5	NA
CASSLTGIDYEQYF	TGTGCCAGCAGTTTGACAGGGATCGACTACGAGCAGTACTTC	few	TRBV28	TRBJ2-7	TRBD1
CASSFRGTASHEQYF	TGTGCCAGCAGTTTCCGAGGAACCGCTTCCCACGAGCAGTACTTC	many	TRBV27	TRBJ2-7	NA
CASSWDIGANVLTF	TGTGCCAGCAGTTGGGACATTGGGGCCAACGTCCTGACTTTC	NA	TRBV6-2/TRBV6-3	TRBJ2-6	NA
CASSVDGTSGEQYF	TGTGCCAGCAGCGTAGATGGGACTAGTGGCGAGCAGTACTTC	many	TRBV9	TRBJ2-7	TRBD2
CASSSGPDYEQYF	TGTGCCAGCAGTTCGGGACCGGACTACGAGCAGTACTTC	NA	TRBV6-5	TRBJ2-7	NA
CASSRTRTGQNTEAFF	TGTGCCAGCAGCCGTACCCGGACAGGCCAGAACACTGAAGCTTTCTTT	many	TRBV11-3	TRBJ1-1	TRBD1
CASSLTDRGNSPLHF	TGTGCCAGCAGCTTAACGGACAGGGGAAATTCACCCCTCCACTTT	many	TRBV7-3	TRBJ1-6	TRBD1
CAWRGQGPANYGYTF	TGTGCCTGGAGGGGACAGGGGCCAGCTAACTATGGCTACACCTTC	NA	TRBV28	TRBJ1-2	TRBD1
CASSLMTVEETQYF	TGTGCCAGCAGTTTAATGACAGTCGAAGAGACCCAGTACTTC	NA	TRBV28	TRBJ2-5	NA
CASRPQRSGANVLTF	TGTGCCAGCCGACCTCAGAGATCTGGGGCCAACGTCCTGACTTTC	NA	TRBV27	TRBJ2-6	NA
CASSGHRVQDEQYF	TGTGCCAGCAGCGGACACAGGGTTCAGGACGAGCAGTACTTC	NA	TRBV28	TRBJ2-7	NA
CSVSLAGGGSYEQYF	TGCAGCGTTTCTCTAGCGGGAGGTGGTTCCTACGAGCAGTACTTC	many	TRBV29-1	TRBJ2-7	TRBD2
CASRVMDSSVEAFF	TGTGCCAGCAGAGTAATGGACAGCAGTGTGGAAGCTTTCTTT	many	TRBV6-4	TRBJ1-1	NA
CASSYVTAGGNQPQHF	TGTGCCAGCAGTTACGTGACAGCCGGGGGCAATCAGCCCCAGCATTTT	NA	TRBV6-5	TRBJ1-5	NA
CASSRERQPQHF	TGTGCCAGCAGTAGGGAACGTCAGCCCCAGCATTTT	many	TRBV12-3/TRBV12-4	TRBJ1-5	NA
CAISPSWGAHEQYF	TGTGCCATCAGTCCCTCGTGGGGAGCGCACGAGCAGTACTTC	many	TRBV10-3	TRBJ2-7	NA
CASTLRKGVEFGYTF	TGTGCCAGCACCCTGAGGAAGGGGGTGGAATTTGGCTACACCTTC	NA	TRBV6-1	TRBJ1-2	NA
CSASEQWNQPQHF	TGCAGTGCTAGCGAACAGTGGAATCAGCCCCAGCATTTT	many	TRBV20-1	TRBJ1-5	NA
CASSLPGRSVTEAFF	TGTGCCAGCAGTCTACCGGGCAGGTCAGTCACTGAAGCTTTCTTT	NA	TRBV6-5	TRBJ1-1	NA
CASSETWTGGYEQYF	TGTGCCAGTAGCGAGACCTGGACGGGAGGGTACGAGCAGTACTTC	many	TRBV19	TRBJ2-7	TRBD2